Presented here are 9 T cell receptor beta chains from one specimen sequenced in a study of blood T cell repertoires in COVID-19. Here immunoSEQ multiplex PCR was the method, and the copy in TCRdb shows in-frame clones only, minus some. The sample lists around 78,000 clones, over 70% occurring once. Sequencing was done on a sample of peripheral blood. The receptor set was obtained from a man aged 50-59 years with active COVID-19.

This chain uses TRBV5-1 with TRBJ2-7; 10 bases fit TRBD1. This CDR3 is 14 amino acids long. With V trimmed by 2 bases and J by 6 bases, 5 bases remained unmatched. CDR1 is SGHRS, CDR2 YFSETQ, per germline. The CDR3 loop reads CASSFRQGASEQYF. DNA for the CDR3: TGCGCCAGCAGCTTTAGACAGGGGGCTTCCGAGCAGTACTTC.

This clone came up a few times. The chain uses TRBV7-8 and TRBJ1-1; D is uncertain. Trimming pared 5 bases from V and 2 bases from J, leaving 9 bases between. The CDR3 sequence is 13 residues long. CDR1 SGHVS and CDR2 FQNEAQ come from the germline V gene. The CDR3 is CASSPFLNTEAFF. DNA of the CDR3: TGTGCCAGCAGCCCCTTCTTAAACACTGAAGCTTTCTTT.

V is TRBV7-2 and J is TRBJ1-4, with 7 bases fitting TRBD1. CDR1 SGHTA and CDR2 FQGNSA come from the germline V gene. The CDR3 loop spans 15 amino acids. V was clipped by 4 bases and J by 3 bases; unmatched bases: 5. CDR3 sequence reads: CASSSQQGANEKLFF. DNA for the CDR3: TGTGCCAGCAGCTCGCAGCAGGGGGCTAATGAAAAACTGTTTTTT. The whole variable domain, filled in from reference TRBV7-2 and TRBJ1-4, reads GAGVSQSPSNKVTEKGKDVELRCDPISGHTALYWYRQSLGQGLEFLIYFQGNSAPDKSGLPSDRFSAERTGGSVSTLTIQRTQQEDSAVYLCASSSQQGANEKLFFGSGTQLSVL.

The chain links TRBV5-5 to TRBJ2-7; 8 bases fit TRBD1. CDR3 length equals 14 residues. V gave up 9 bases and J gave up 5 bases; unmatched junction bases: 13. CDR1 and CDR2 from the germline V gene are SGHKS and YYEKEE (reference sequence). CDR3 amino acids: CATHRGTETHEQYF. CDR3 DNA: TGTGCCACCCACAGGGGGACAGAGACCCACGAGCAGTACTTC.

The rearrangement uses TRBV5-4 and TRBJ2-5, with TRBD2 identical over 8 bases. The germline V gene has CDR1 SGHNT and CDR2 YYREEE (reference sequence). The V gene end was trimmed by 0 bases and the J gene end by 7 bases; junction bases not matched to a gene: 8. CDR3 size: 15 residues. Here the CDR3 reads CASSLVSAGGGTQYF. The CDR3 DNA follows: TGTGCCAGCAGCTTGGTTTCCGCGGGAGGTGGGACCCAGTACTTC.

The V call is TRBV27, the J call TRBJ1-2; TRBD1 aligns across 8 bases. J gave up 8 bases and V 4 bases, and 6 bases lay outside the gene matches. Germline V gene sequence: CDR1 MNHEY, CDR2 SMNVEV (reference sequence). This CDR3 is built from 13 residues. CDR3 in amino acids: CASSSWTGLGYTF. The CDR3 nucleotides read TGTGCCAGCAGTTCGTGGACAGGGCTCGGCTACACCTTC.

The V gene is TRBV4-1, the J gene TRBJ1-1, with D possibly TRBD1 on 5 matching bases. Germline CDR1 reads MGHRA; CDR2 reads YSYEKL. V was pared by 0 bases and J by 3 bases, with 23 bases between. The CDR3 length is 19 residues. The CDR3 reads CASSQDSPQGSPLDTEAFF. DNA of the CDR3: TGCGCCAGCAGCCAAGATTCACCCCAGGGATCGCCTCTCGACACTGAAGCTTTCTTT.

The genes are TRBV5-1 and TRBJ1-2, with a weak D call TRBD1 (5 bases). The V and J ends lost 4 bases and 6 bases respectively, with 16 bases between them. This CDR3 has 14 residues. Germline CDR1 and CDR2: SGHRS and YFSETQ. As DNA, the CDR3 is TGCGCCAGCAGCCCTAATACAGGAGGGGATGGCTACACCTTC. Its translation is CASSPNTGGDGYTF.

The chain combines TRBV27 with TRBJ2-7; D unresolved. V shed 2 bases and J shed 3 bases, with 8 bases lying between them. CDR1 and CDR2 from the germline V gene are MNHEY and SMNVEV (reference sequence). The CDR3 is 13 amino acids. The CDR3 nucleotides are TGTGCCAGCAGTTTAGGTATACTCTACGAGCAGTACTTC. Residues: CASSLGILYEQYF.